Each of the 20 T cell receptor beta chains below was sequenced from the same sample in a study of control samples from healthy donors and cancer patients. Sequencing was performed with immunoSEQ multiplex PCR; in TCRdb, only in-frame clones are kept and a portion is missing. The data show tens of thousands of clones, 85% seen once. Material for sequencing was blood. The receptor set was obtained from a man aged 40-55 years in good health.

The V and J genes are TRBV18 and TRBJ2-5, with D maybe TRBD2 (5 bases). The CDR3 length is 17 residues. Germline V gene data show CDR1 as KGHSH and CDR2 as LQKENI. V was clipped by 5 bases and J by 5 bases, with 24 bases between them. CDR3 DNA sequence: TGTGCCAGCTCAGACACGTCAATCGGGGTTGAAAGGGAGACCCAGTACTTC. Residues: CASSDTSIGVERETQYF.

This rearrangement joins TRBV30 to TRBJ1-2, with D hard to call. The V end was cut by 0 bases, the J end by 3 bases, with 8 bases between. CDR1 is GTSNPN and CDR2 is SVGIG in the germline V gene (reference sequence). CDR3 length: 13 amino acids. The CDR3, as DNA: TGTGCCTGGAGTGTTGGTGGAGACTATGGCTACACCTTC. Amino acids: CAWSVGGDYGYTF. Combining the CDR3 with reference TRBV30 and TRBJ1-2 gives the whole variable domain SQTIHQWPATLVQPVGSPLSLECTVEGTSNPNLYWYRQAAGRGLQLLFYSVGIGQISSEVPQNLSASRPQDRQFILSSKKLLLSDSGFYLCAWSVGGDYGYTFGSGTRLTVV.

This clone was observed a few times. V is TRBV7-3 and J is TRBJ2-7, with a possible D match to TRBD1 (5 bases). V lost 1 base and J lost 2, with 12 bases in between. The V gene's germline CDR1 is SGHTA and CDR2 FQGTGA. CDR3 length: 15 residues. CDR3 in DNA: TGTGCCAGCAGCTTAAACCCAGGGATTCCCTACGAGCAGTACTTC. Translated, it gives CASSLNPGIPYEQYF.

The J gene is TRBJ1-1, the V gene TRBV5-1; 7 nucleotides line up with TRBD1. The CDR3 loop spans 16 amino acids. J gave up 3 bases and V 0 bases, and 8 bases lay outside the gene matches. The V gene's germline CDR1 is SGHRS and CDR2 YFSETQ. This chain's CDR3 is CASSLVPRRGDTEAFF. The CDR3 bases are TGCGCCAGCAGCTTGGTTCCTCGCAGGGGGGACACTGAAGCTTTCTTT.

This rearrangement joins TRBV4-2 to TRBJ2-1; possibly TRBD1 or TRBD2 for D (5 bases each). Germline-derived CDR1 and CDR2 are LGHNA and YNFKEQ. V was clipped by 0 bases and J by 7 bases, with 7 bases between them. The CDR3 extends over 13 amino acids. Here the CDR3 reads CASSQEEGNEQFF. For the CDR3, the DNA is TGTGCCAGCAGCCAAGAAGAGGGGAATGAGCAGTTCTTC.

Worth noting for this clone: One junction end disagrees with the germline gene, perhaps due to a read error. The rearrangement links TRBV29-1 to TRBJ1-5, with TRBD1 identical over 9 bases. This CDR3 contains 16 residues. The germline V gene has CDR1 SQVTM and CDR2 ANQGSEA. The CDR3, as DNA: TGCAGCGTTCAAGAAACCGTAACAGGGGGCTTTCAGCCCCAGCATTTT. Encoded protein: CSVQETVTGGFQPQHF.

The V call is TRBV4-3, the J call TRBJ1-5, with a tentative D call TRBD1 (6 bases). Germline CDR1 reads LGHNA; CDR2 reads YSLEER. The CDR3 has 18 residues. V lost 4 bases, J lost 0 bases, and 19 bases lay in between. CDR3 region: CASSPDRPGAYSNQPQHF. The CDR3 coding sequence is TGCGCCAGCAGCCCAGACAGGCCCGGGGCTTATAGCAATCAGCCCCAGCATTTT.

The rearrangement links TRBV10-3 to TRBJ1-2, with TRBD1 matching over 10 bases. This CDR3 is built from 15 residues. Trimming at V came to 7 bases and at J to 4 bases, leaving 9 bases not matched to a gene. Per the germline V gene, CDR1 is ENHRY and CDR2 is SYGVKD. CDR3 nucleotides: TGTGCCATCAACGATCTAGGGACAGGGGCCTATGGCTACACCTTC. This codes for CAINDLGTGAYGYTF.

The chain uses TRBV6-1 and TRBJ1-2; D remains ambiguous. CDR1 is MNHNS and CDR2 is SASEGT in the germline V gene. The ends were cut back, 2 bases at V and 4 bases at J, with 2 bases in the middle. This CDR3 comprises 11 residues. The DNA for the CDR3 is TGTGCCAGCAGTGAACGCTATGGCTACACCTTC. Amino acids: CASSERYGYTF.

This chain links TRBV6-1 with TRBJ1-2, with TRBD1 as a possible D gene (5 bases). The V and J ends lost 2 bases and 0 bases respectively, with 13 bases between them. The germline V gene has CDR1 MNHNS and CDR2 SASEGT. This CDR3 is 16 amino acids long. CDR3 DNA: TGTGCCAGCAGTGAAATGGGGGGTCGGGCTAACTATGGCTACACCTTC. It is translated as CASSEMGGRANYGYTF.

The chain recombines TRBV7-2 with TRBJ1-1; D remains unclear. Germline V CDR1 and CDR2: SGHTA, FQGNSA. The CDR3 covers 15 residues. V gave up 1 base and J gave up 1 base, with 10 bases separating them. The CDR3 loop is CASSLEGGQNTEAFF. CDR3 nucleotide sequence: TGTGCCAGCAGCTTAGAGGGCGGGCAGAACACTGAAGCTTTCTTT. The full variable domain, rest sourced from reference TRBV7-2 and TRBJ1-1, is GAGVSQSPSNKVTEKGKDVELRCDPISGHTALYWYRQSLGQGLEFLIYFQGNSAPDKSGLPSDRFSAERTGGSVSTLTIQRTQQEDSAVYLCASSLEGGQNTEAFFGQGTRLTVV.

This clone was detected a few times. In DNA, the CDR3 is TGTGCCAGCAGCCCCGAGAGGGGGGCGGGTGGCTACACCTTC. Translated: CASSPERGAGGYTF. The chain has TRBV7-8 and TRBJ1-2; maybe TRBD1 (6 bases). Trimming stripped 5 bases from V and 7 bases from J, with 17 bases between. Per the germline V gene, CDR1 is SGHVS and CDR2 is FQNEAQ. The length of the CDR3 is 14 residues.

V gene TRBV19 combines with J gene TRBJ2-5; TRBD1 agrees at 11 bases. With 5 bases clipped from V and 5 bases from J, the junction kept 10 bases outside the gene matches. This CDR3 spans 16 amino acids. Germline V gene data show CDR1 as LNHDA and CDR2 as SQIVND (reference sequence). Written as DNA, the CDR3 is TGTGCCAGTAGTGGCGGGGAGGACAGGGGGCGTGAGACCCAGTACTTC. Protein product: CASSGGEDRGRETQYF.

In this sample, this clone turned up a few times. The chain employs TRBV2 and TRBJ2-7; perhaps TRBD1 as D (6 bases). The CDR3 extends over 20 amino acids. V lost 7 bases and J 0 bases, leaving 31 bases between the germline ends. Germline values: CDR1 SNHLY, CDR2 FYNNEI. CDR3 sequence (DNA): TGTGCCAGCAACCTCCAGCGAGGGGGTACAGGTAGCAGTGGCTCCTACGAGCAGTACTTC. Protein: CASNLQRGGTGSSGSYEQYF.

This clone was detected a few times. The chain recombines TRBV10-3 with TRBJ1-1; D is possibly TRBD1 (6 bases). V was cut by 1 base and J by 0 bases, with 12 bases left in between. The CDR3 has 16 residues. Germline V gene lookup returns CDR1 ENHRY and CDR2 SYGVKD. The CDR3 DNA reads as TGTGCCATCAGTGAGTTTATACAGGGTTTGAACACTGAAGCTTTCTTT. Translating it yields CAISEFIQGLNTEAFF.

V is TRBV30 and J is TRBJ1-1; 7 bases align to TRBD1. The trim removed 0 bases at V and 3 bases at J, leaving 4 bases unmatched. This CDR3 has 14 residues. Looked up from germline, CDR1 is GTSNPN and CDR2 is SVGIG (reference sequence). The CDR3 coding sequence is TGTGCCTGGAGTGTAATGCAGGGGGACACTGAAGCTTTCTTT. The encoded protein is CAWSVMQGDTEAFF.

The chain employs TRBV5-6 and TRBJ2-7, with D hard to call. V was pared by 2 bases and J by 3 bases, with 6 bases between. Germline V gene sequence: CDR1 SGHDT, CDR2 YYEEEE. This CDR3 region has 12 residues. CDR3 DNA sequence: TGTGCCAGCAGCTTCACCATCTACGAGCAGTACTTC. As protein: CASSFTIYEQYF.

The chain employs TRBV28 and TRBJ2-1; 14 bases fit TRBD2. CDR3 length equals 22 residues. The J segment lost 0 bases and the V segment lost 3 bases, leaving 16 bases of the junction unmatched. CDR1 and CDR2 (germline): MDHEN, SYDVKM. CDR3 nucleotides: TGTGCCAGCAGTTTCCCGCCGGGACTAGCGGGAGACCCTACGAGCTCCTACAATGAGCAGTTCTTC. Amino acids: CASSFPPGLAGDPTSSYNEQFF. The full variable domain, rest sourced from reference TRBV28 and TRBJ2-1, is DVKVTQSSRYLVKRTGEKVFLECVQDMDHENMFWYRQDPGLGLRLIYFSYDVKMKEKGDIPEGYSVSREKKERFSLILESASTNQTSMYLCASSFPPGLAGDPTSSYNEQFFGPGTRLTVL.

The rearrangement uses TRBV6-5 and TRBJ1-1, with 10 bases lining up with TRBD1. This CDR3 contains 16 residues. Germline trimming cut 4 bases from V and 4 bases from J; bases unmatched to any gene: 9. CDR1 is MNHEY, CDR2 SVGAGI, per germline. The CDR3 DNA follows: TGTGCCAGCAGTTCCGGGACAGGGGTAGGACGCACTGAAGCTTTCTTT. Amino acids: CASSSGTGVGRTEAFF.

About this clone: Germline and junction disagree at one end, which may indicate a read error. The V gene is TRBV9, the J gene TRBJ1-3, with no clear D. This CDR3 is built from 12 residues. Germline assignment: CDR1 SGDLS and CDR2 YYNGEE. CDR3: CASSSVGDTIYF. DNA of the CDR3: TGTGCCAGCAGCTCCGTTGGAGACACCATATATTTT.